This paragraph covers one T cell receptor (beta chain) sequence. Method: immunoSEQ multiplex PCR; TCRdb's copy keeps in-frame clones and lacks some. The repertoire holds around 310,000 clones, with under 90% as singletons. The treatment is: some 19 received Ad26.COV2.S at low or high dose, single or two shots; 5 received placebo; per-sample allocation not given. Day 63 after the first vaccine or placebo injection was the time point for sampling. This entry comes from a study of Ad26.COV2.S vaccination and SARS-CoV-2 variants. CDR1 is MNHEY and CDR2 is SVGAGI in the germline V gene. CDR3 size: 12 residues. V was trimmed by 8 bases and J by 0 bases, leaving 7 bases between them.

This sequence originates from a person aged 18 to 59 who received the Ad26.COV2.S COVID-19 vaccine or a placebo. Sequencing used peripheral blood, obtained in a trial of Ad26.COV2.S vaccine versus placebo. The V and J genes are TRBV6-5 and TRBJ1-1, with D perhaps TRBD1 (5 bases). Here the CDR3 reads CASGAMNTEAFF. CDR3 sequence (DNA): TGTGCCAGCGGGGCTATGAACACTGAAGCTTTCTTT.